This T cell receptor beta chain was documented in a study of blood T cell repertoires in COVID-19. Overall study: Both acute and convalescent COVID-19 samples were obtained from the United States, Italy and Spain.

Authors' data handling: Quantification of nucleated cells was approximated via reference gene primer amplification. Here immunoSEQ multiplex PCR was the method, and the copy in TCRdb shows in-frame clones only, minus some. That table furnishes V, J and clone size, whereas the DNA furnished D and trimming. The sample consists of fewer than 250,000 clones, roughly four fifths of them appearing once. J was trimmed by 5 bases and V by 4 bases; bases with no gene match: 8. From germline, CDR1 is SQVTM and CDR2 ANQGSEA. This CDR3 comprises 15 residues. The genes are TRBV29-1 and TRBJ2-2; 9 bases match TRBD1. This sequence was found in a woman in her 70s with acute or convalescent COVID-19. The sample taken for sequencing was peripheral blood. The CDR3 reads CSVGSSTGGTGELFF. The CDR3 DNA is TGCAGCGTTGGAAGCTCGACAGGGGGTACCGGGGAGCTGTTTTTT.